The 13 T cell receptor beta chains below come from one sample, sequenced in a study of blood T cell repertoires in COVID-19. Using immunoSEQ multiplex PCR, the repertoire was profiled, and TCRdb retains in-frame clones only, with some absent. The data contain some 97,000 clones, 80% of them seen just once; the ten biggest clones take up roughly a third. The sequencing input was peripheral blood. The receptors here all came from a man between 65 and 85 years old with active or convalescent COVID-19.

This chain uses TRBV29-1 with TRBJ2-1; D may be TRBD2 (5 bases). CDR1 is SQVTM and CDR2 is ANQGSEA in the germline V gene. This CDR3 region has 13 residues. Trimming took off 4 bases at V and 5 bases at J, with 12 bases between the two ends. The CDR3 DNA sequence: TGCAGCGTTGTTTTGCTAGCAGACAATGAGCAGTTCTTC. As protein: CSVVLLADNEQFF.

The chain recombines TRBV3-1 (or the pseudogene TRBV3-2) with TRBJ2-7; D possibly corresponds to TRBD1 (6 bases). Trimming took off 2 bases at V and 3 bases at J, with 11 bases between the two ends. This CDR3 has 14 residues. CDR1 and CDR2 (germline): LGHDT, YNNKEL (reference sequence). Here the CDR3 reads CASSQSLQGYEQYF. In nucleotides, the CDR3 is TGTGCCAGCAGCCAATCTCTACAGGGCTACGAGCAGTACTTC.

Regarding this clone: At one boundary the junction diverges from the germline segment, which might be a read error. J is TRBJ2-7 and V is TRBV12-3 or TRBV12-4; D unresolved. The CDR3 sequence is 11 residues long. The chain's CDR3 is CASSLSSKFSF. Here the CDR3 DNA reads TGTGCCAGCAGCCTTTCGAGCAAGTTTTCCTTC.

The CDR3 DNA follows: TGTGCCAGCGTAACCGGGACTAGCGGGTTTTACAATGAGCAGTTCTTC. Translated, it gives CASVTGTSGFYNEQFF. The rearrangement links TRBV5-6 to TRBJ2-1; 12 bases match TRBD2. After removal of 7 bases from V and 4 bases from J, the junction contained 9 bases not matched to a gene. Germline CDR1 reads SGHDT; CDR2 reads YYEEEE. The CDR3 covers 16 residues.

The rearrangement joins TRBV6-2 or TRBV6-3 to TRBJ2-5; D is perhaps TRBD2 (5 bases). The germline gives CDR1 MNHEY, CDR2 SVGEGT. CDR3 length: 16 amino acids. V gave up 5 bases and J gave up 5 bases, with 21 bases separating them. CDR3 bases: TGTGCCAGCAGTGATGGACTCCGGGATCCTTTGGAGACCCAGTACTTC. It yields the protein CASSDGLRDPLETQYF.

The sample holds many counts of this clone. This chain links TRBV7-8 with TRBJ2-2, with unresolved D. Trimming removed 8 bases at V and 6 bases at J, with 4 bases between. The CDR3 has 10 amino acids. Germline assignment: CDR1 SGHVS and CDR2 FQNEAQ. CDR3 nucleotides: TGTGCCAGCCGGGCCGGGGAGCTGTTTTTT. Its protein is CASRAGELFF.

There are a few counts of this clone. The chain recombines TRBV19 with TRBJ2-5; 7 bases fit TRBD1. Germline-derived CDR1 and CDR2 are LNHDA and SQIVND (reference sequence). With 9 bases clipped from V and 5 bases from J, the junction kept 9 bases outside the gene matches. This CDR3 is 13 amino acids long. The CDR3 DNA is TGTGCCAGCCATTACAGGGGCGGGGAGACCCAGTACTTC. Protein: CASHYRGGETQYF.

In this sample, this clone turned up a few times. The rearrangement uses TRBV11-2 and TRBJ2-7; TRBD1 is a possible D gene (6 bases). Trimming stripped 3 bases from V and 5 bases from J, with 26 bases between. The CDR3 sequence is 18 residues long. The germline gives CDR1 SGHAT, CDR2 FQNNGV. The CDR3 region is CASSLRTPGQGFPHEQYF. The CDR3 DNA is TGTGCCAGCAGCTTGAGGACCCCGGGGCAGGGGTTTCCCCACGAGCAGTACTTC.

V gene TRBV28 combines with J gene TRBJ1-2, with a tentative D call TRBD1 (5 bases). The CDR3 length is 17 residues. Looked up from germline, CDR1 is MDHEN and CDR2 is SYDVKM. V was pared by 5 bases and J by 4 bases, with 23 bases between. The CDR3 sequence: CASSPPQLGQGGYGYTF. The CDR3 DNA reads TGTGCCAGCAGTCCACCACAATTGGGCCAGGGTGGCTATGGCTACACCTTC.

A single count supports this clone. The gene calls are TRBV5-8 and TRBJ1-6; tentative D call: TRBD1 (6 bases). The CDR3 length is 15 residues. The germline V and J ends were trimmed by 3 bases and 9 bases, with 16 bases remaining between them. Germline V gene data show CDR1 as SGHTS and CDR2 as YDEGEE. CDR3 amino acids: CASSWDTRETSPLHF. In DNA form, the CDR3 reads TGTGCCAGCAGCTGGGACACAAGGGAAACTTCACCCCTCCACTTT.

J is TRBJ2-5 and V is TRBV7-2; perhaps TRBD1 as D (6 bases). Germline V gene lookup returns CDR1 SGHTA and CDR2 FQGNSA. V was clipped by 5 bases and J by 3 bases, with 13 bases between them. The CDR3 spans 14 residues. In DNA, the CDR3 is TGTGCCAGCAGCGCGTCCCGGGACAAAGAGACCCAGTACTTC. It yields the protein CASSASRDKETQYF.

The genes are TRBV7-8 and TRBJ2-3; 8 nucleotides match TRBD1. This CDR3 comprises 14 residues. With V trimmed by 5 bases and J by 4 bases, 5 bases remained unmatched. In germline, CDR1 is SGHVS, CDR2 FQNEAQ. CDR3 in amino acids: CASSPGGPPDTQYF. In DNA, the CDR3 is TGTGCCAGCAGCCCAGGGGGCCCCCCAGATACGCAGTATTTT.

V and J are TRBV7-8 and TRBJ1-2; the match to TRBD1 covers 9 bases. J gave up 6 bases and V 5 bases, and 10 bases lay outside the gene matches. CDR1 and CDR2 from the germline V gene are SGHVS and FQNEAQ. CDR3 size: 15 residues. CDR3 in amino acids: CASSPRTGEIHGYTF. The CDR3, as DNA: TGTGCCAGCAGCCCCCGGACAGGGGAGATTCATGGCTACACCTTC.